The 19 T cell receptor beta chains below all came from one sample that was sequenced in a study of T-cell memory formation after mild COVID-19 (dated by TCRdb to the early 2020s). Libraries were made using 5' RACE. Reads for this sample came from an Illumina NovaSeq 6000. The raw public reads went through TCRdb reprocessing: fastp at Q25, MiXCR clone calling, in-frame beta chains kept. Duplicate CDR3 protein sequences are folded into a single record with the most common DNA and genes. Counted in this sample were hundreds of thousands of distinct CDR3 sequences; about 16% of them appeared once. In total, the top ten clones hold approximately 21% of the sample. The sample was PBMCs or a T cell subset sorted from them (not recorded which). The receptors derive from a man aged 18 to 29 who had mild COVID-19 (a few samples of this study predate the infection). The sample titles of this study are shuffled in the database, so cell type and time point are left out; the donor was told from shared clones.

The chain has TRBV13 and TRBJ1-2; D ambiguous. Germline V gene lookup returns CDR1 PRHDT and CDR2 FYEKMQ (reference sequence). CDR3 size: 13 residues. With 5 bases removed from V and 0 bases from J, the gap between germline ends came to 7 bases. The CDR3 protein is CASSGPANYGYTF. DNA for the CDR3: TGTGCCAGCAGCGGACCAGCTAACTATGGCTACACCTTC.

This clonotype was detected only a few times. CDR3 DNA: TGTGCCAGCAGCGCGGGCAGGGGGCGATACGAGCAGTACTTC. Its protein is CASSAGRGRYEQYF. The chain employs TRBV5-5 and TRBJ2-7; 8 nucleotides agree with TRBD1. This CDR3 has 14 amino acids. The germline CDR1 and CDR2 sequences are SGHKS and YYEKEE (reference sequence). Trimming cost V 4 bases and J 4 bases; bases outside gene matches: 7.

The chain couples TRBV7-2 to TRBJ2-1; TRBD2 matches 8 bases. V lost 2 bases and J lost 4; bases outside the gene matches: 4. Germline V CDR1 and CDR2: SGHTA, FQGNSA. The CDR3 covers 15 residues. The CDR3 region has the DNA TGTGCCAGCAGCTTATCGCGGGGGGAATACAATGAGCAGTTCTTC. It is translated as CASSLSRGEYNEQFF.

The CDR3 region is CASRIRPGQVPGEQFF. The CDR3 region has the DNA TGTGCCAGCAGGATTCGGCCGGGACAGGTACCCGGTGAGCAGTTCTTC. The chain carries TRBV6-2 or TRBV6-3 and TRBJ2-1; 8 positions agree with TRBD1. Germline CDR1 MNHEY, CDR2 SVGEGT. There are 16 residues in the CDR3. The V gene end was trimmed by 6 bases and the J gene end by 9 bases; junction bases not matched to a gene: 16.

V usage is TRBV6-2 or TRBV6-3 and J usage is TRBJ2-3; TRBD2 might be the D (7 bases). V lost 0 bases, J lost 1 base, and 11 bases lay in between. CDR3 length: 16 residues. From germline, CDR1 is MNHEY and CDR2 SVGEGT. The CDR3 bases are TGTGCCAGCAGTTACTCGCGAGGGGGGGGCACAGATACGCAGTATTTT. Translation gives CASSYSRGGGTDTQYF.

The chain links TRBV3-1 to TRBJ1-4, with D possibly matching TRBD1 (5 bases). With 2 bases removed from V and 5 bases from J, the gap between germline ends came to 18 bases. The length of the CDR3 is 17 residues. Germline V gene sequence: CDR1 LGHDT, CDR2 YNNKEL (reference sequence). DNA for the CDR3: TGTGCCAGCAGCCAATCTATAAGTGTGACAGAGAATGAAAAACTGTTTTTT. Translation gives CASSQSISVTENEKLFF.

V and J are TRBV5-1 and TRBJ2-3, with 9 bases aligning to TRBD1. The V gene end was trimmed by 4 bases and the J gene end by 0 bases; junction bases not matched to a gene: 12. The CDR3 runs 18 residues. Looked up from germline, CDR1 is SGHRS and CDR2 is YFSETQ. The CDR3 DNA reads TGCGCCAGCAGCCTGCCGGGACAGGGAAGTTCAAGCACAGATACGCAGTATTTT. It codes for CASSLPGQGSSSTDTQYF.

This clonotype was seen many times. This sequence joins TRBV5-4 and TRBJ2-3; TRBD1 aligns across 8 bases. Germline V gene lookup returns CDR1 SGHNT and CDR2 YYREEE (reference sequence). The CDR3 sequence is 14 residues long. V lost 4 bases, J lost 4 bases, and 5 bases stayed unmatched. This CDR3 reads CASSPGQGSDTQYF. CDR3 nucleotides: TGTGCCAGCAGCCCAGGACAGGGCTCAGATACGCAGTATTTT.

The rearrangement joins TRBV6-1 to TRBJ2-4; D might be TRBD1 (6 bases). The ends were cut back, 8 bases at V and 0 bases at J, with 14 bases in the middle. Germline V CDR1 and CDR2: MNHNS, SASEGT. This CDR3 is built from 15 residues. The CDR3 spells CASGARGEAKNIQYF. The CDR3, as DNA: TGTGCCAGCGGAGCCAGGGGAGAAGCCAAAAACATTCAGTACTTC.

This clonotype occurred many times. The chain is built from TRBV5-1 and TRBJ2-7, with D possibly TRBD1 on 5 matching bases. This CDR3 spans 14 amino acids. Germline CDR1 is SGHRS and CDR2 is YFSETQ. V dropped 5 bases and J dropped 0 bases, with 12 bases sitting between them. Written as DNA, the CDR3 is TGCGCCAGCAGGGACAATCATAACTCCTACGAGCAGTACTTC. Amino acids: CASRDNHNSYEQYF.

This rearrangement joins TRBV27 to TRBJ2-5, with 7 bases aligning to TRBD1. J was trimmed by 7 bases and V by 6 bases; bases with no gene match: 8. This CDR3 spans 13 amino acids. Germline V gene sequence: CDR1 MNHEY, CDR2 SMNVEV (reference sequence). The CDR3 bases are TGTGCCAGCAGCCGGGACAGACGGGGGACCCAGTACTTC. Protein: CASSRDRRGTQYF.

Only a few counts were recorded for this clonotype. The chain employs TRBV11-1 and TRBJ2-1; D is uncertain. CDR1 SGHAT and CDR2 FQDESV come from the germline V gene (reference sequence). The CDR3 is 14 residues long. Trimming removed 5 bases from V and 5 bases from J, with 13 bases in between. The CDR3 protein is CASSLKWQNNEQFF. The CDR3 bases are TGTGCCAGCAGCCTTAAGTGGCAGAACAATGAGCAGTTCTTC.

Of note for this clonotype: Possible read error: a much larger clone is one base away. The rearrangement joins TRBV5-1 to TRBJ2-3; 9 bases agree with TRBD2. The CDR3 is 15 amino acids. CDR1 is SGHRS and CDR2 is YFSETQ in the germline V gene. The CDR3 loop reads CASSLAGPGADTKYF. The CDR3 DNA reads TGCGCCAGCAGCCTAGCGGGGCCGGGTGCAGATACGAAGTATTTT.

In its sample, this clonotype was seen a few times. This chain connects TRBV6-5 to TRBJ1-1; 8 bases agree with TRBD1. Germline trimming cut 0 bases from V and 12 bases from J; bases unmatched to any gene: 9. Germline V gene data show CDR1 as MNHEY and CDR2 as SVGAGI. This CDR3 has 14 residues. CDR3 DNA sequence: TGTGCCAGCAGTTACTCGGCAACAGGGGGGCACACTTTCTTT. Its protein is CASSYSATGGHTFF.

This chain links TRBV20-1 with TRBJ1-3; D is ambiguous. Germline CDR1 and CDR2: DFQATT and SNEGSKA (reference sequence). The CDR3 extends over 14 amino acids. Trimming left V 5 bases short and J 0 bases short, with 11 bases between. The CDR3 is CSAADHISGNTIYF. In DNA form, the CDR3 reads TGCAGTGCTGCGGACCATATCTCTGGAAACACCATATATTTT.

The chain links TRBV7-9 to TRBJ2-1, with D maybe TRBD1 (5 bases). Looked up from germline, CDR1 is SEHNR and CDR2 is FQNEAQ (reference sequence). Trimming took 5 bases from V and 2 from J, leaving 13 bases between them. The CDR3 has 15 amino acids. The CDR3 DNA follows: TGTGCCAGCAGCCTTGGCAGGGCCACCTACAATGAGCAGTTCTTC. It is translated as CASSLGRATYNEQFF.

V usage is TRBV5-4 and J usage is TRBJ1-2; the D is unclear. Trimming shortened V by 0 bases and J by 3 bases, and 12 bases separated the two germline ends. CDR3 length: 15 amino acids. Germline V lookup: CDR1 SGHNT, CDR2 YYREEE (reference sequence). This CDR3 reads CASSLGPKGDYGYTF. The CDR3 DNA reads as TGTGCCAGCAGCTTGGGGCCCAAGGGTGACTATGGCTACACCTTC.

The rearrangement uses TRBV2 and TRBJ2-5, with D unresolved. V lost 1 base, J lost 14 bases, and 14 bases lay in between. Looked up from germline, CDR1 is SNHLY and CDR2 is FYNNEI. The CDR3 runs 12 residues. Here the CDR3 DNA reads TGTGCCAGCAGTGAAGTGCCCCACCGATCCTACTTC. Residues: CASSEVPHRSYF.

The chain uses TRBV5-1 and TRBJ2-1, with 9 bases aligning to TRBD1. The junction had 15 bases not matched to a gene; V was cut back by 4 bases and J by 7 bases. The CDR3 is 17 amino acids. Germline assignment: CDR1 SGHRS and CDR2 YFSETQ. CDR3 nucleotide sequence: TGCGCCAGCAGCCCAATCCCGGGACAGGGACGGGGGAATGAGCAGTTCTTC. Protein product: CASSPIPGQGRGNEQFF.